These 5 T cell receptor beta chains originate from one sample sequenced in a study of early T cells in non-severe SARS-CoV-2 infection. TCRdb itself ran the 5' RACE reads through MiXCR, one entry per CDR3 protein. Of about 39,000 distinct CDR3 sequences listed, 7% to 8% are singletons. The specimen was whole blood. These receptors originate from an adult who was a healthcare worker with PCR-confirmed SARS-CoV-2 infection or an uninfected control (not recorded which).

This chain links TRBV7-9 with TRBJ1-2; no clear D gene. The germline CDR1 and CDR2 sequences are SEHNR and FQNEAQ (reference sequence). The CDR3 has 14 amino acids. The V end lost 3 bases, the J end lost 7 bases, and 15 bases lay between the germline ends. CDR3 nucleotide sequence: TGTGCCAGCAGCTTTTCCGAGGGCATCGGTGGCTACACCTTC. It yields the protein CASSFSEGIGGYTF. Full variable domain (remainder filled in from reference TRBV7-9 and TRBJ1-2): DTGVSQNPRHKITKRGQNVTFRCDPISEHNRLYWYRQTLGQGPEFLTYFQNEAQLEKSRLLSDRFSAERPKGSFSTLEIQRTEQGDSAMYLCASSFSEGIGGYTFGSGTRLTVV.

V gene TRBV6-2 or TRBV6-3 combines with J gene TRBJ1-2, with D unclear. The V gene's germline CDR1 is MNHEY and CDR2 SVGEGT. CDR3 size: 11 residues. V was clipped by 2 bases and J by 3 bases, with 1 base between them. The CDR3 nucleotides read TGTGCCAGCAGTTACGACTATGGCTACACCTTC. The encoded protein is CASSYDYGYTF.

V is TRBV5-6 and J is TRBJ2-4; D gene uncertain. Trimming cost V 4 bases and J 7 bases, with 12 bases left between them. CDR1 and CDR2 from the germline V gene are SGHDT and YYEEEE. This CDR3 is built from 13 residues. CDR3 DNA: TGTGCCAGCAGCCTTCAGTGGCCTAACATTCAGTACTTC. As protein: CASSLQWPNIQYF. Supplemented by reference TRBV5-6 and TRBJ2-4, the full variable domain reads DAGVTQSPTHLIKTRGQQVTLRCSPKSGHDTVSWYQQALGQGPQFIFQYYEEEERQRGNFPDRFSGHQFPNYSSELNVNALLLGDSALYLCASSLQWPNIQYFGAGTRLSVL.

This clonotype showed up just a few times. The V call is TRBV9, the J call TRBJ2-7; D possibly matches TRBD1 or TRBD2 (5 bases each). This CDR3 contains 14 residues. The V gene lost 0 bases and the J gene lost 6 bases, with 13 bases spanning the gap. Germline V gene lookup returns CDR1 SGDLS and CDR2 YYNGEE. The CDR3 DNA is TGTGCCAGCAGCGTAGGAGGGGCGCTGGGCGAGCAGTACTTC. Its protein product is CASSVGGALGEQYF.

The rearrangement uses TRBV4-1 and TRBJ2-7; no clear D gene. The CDR3 sequence is 14 residues long. CDR1 is MGHRA and CDR2 is YSYEKL in the germline V gene. V lost 0 bases, J lost 3 bases, and 9 bases lay in between. CDR3 loop: CASSQDRAVYEQYF. CDR3 sequence (DNA): TGCGCCAGCAGCCAAGACCGGGCGGTCTACGAGCAGTACTTC.